This T cell receptor beta chain was recovered during a study of T cell clusters in autoimmune cytopenias. Study at large: The mean age of healthy donor controls was more than 55 years, the median roughly 60 years.

TRB rearrangements were amplified by touch-down multiplex PCR with mixed TRB-A/B primers. Using the multiplex PCR reads, TCRdb records one entry per CDR3 protein without DNA. This sample's table has 6,000 to 8,000 distinct CDR3 sequences. Study-wide points: TRB repertoire shifts in secondary cytopenia and chronic lymphocytic leukemia mostly reflected lymphoma, not autoimmunity.

Germline V gene data show CDR1 as MNHNY and CDR2 as SVGAGI (reference sequence). The CDR3 consists of 14 residues. A note on this clonotype: The antigen is not known.

TRB was amplified from roughly 270 ng of peripheral blood genomic DNA per sample. These data are also associated with another study on T cell repertoires in aging, cancer and after chemotherapy. That publication notes: Healthy donors lost TCR diversity with age mainly through richness, cancer patients through richness and evenness.

The receptor comes from a human donor in good health. The V gene is TRBV6-6, the J gene TRBJ2-3; TCRdb's D gene call, TRBD1, goes unchecked for lack of DNA. The sequencing sample was made of peripheral blood. The chain's CDR3 is CASSYSGGDDTQYF.